A selection of T cell receptor beta chains follows, all from one sample in a study of T cell responses to AZD1222 COVID-19 vaccine. The table came from immunoSEQ multiplex PCR; TCRdb's copy has only in-frame clones and leaves some out. Found here are around 110,000 clones, around 88% of them singletons; the top ten hold over 7.5%. This sample comprised peripheral blood, obtained on day 0 of AZD1222 vaccination. These receptors were taken from an adult in good health. Each CDR3 is given with its conserved first and last residue.

CDR3: CASSYSGGNQPQHF
V: TRBV6-6
length: 14
J: TRBJ1-5

CDR3: CASSRPGVSNEKLFF
V: TRBV6-6
length: 15
J: TRBJ1-4

CDR3: CASSLLAGSGDTQYF
V: TRBV7-9
length: 15
J: TRBJ2-3

CDR3: CASSRTSTYEQYF
V: TRBV5-4
length: 13
J: TRBJ2-7

CDR3: CASSGPSGRGNEQFF
V: TRBV9
length: 15
J: TRBJ2-1

CDR3: CASSGPGTGTDTQYF
V: TRBV9
length: 15
J: TRBJ2-3

CDR3: CASSLGAGQAQHF
V: TRBV5-1
length: 13
J: TRBJ1-5

CDR3: CASSPTGPGAGTKNIQYF
V: TRBV7-3
length: 18
J: TRBJ2-4

CDR3: CAISSGTQNTGELFF
V: TRBV10-3
length: 15
J: TRBJ2-2

CDR3: CASSQDGDSGRRETQYF
V: TRBV4-2
length: 17
J: TRBJ2-5

CDR3: CASSLMAGTGELFF
V: TRBV7-3
length: 14
J: TRBJ2-2

CDR3: CASSLGLAGSYEQYF
V: TRBV5-6
length: 15
J: TRBJ2-7

CDR3: CASSPGEGAGEKLFF
V: TRBV9
length: 15
J: TRBJ1-4

CDR3: CATSDRWGGNQPQHF
V: TRBV24-1
length: 15
J: TRBJ1-5

CDR3: CASTSTGLNTEAFF
V: TRBV6-5
length: 14
J: TRBJ1-1

CDR3: CASSLRFQGPTNEKLFF
V: TRBV5-5
length: 17
J: TRBJ1-4

CDR3: CASSLDNLSNQPQHF
V: TRBV7-9
length: 15
J: TRBJ1-5

CDR3: CASSQEGTIRGGELFF
V: TRBV4-3
length: 16
J: TRBJ2-2

CDR3: CARSWGTGGFRDTQYF
V: TRBV5-3
length: 16
J: TRBJ2-3

CDR3: CASSPLAQGANEQFF
V: TRBV3-1/TRBV3-2
length: 15
J: TRBJ2-1

CDR3: CATSDDRGDEKLFF
V: TRBV24-1
length: 14
J: TRBJ1-4

CDR3: CASSFVLYQETQYF
V: TRBV7-8
length: 14
J: TRBJ2-5

CDR3: CAWSKSDRRETQYF
V: TRBV30
length: 14
J: TRBJ2-5